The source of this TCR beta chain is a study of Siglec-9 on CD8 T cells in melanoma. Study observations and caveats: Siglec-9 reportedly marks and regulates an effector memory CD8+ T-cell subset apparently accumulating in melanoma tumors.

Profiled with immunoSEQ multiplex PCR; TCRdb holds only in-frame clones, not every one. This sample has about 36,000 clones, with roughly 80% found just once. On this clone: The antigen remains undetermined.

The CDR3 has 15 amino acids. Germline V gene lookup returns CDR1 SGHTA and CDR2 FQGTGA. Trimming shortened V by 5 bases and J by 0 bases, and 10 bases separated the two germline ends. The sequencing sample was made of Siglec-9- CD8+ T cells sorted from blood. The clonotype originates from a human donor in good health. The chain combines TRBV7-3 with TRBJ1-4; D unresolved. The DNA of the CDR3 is TGTGCCAGCAGCCCCGGTCAGGCAACTAATGAAAAACTGTTTTTT. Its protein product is CASSPGQATNEKLFF.